The next 22 T cell receptor beta chains were all read from a single sample in a study of shared clonotypes between healthy human individuals. The method was immunoSEQ multiplex PCR; TCRdb's version includes in-frame clones alone and lacks a portion of them. The sample yields over 2 million clones, approximately 94% seen once. Naive CD8 populations comprised CD45RO-negative cells positively selected for CCR7, excluding terminally differentiated effector memory CD45RA+ cells. Material for sequencing was naive CD8+ T cells sorted from blood. These receptors were taken from a man between 18 and 29 years old in good health.

The gene calls are TRBV27 and TRBJ2-1, with 10 bases that match TRBD1. CDR1 is MNHEY and CDR2 is SMNVEV in the germline V gene (reference sequence). V was pared by 8 bases and J by 3 bases, with 4 bases of the junction left unmatched. The CDR3 totals 14 residues. CDR3 residues: CASSGQGDYNEQFF. Here the CDR3 DNA reads TGTGCCAGCTCCGGACAGGGGGACTACAATGAGCAGTTCTTC.

This chain connects TRBV6-1 to TRBJ2-7; no firm D call. This CDR3 is 13 amino acids long. The V gene's germline CDR1 is MNHNS and CDR2 SASEGT. The V end lost 7 bases, the J end lost 2 bases, and 12 bases lay between the germline ends. The CDR3 DNA reads as TGTGCCAGCATGGCCGAACCGCCCTACGAGCAGTACTTC. It codes for CASMAEPPYEQYF.

Regarding this clone: One junction end does not reproduce the germline sequence, and a read error may be involved. The chain employs TRBV7-7 and TRBJ2-7; a weak D match, TRBD2 (5 bases). This CDR3 comprises 14 residues. The germline gives CDR1 SSHAT, CDR2 FNYEAQ (reference sequence). The CDR3 DNA is TGTGCTAGCAGCTTATCGCCCGGAGGAAACGAGCAGTACTTC. It translates to CASSLSPGGNEQYF.

The J gene is TRBJ2-2, the V gene TRBV4-3; the match to TRBD1 covers 9 bases. With V trimmed by 1 base and J by 7 bases, 7 bases remained unmatched. CDR3 length: 16 amino acids. Germline CDR1 LGHNA, CDR2 YSLEER. The CDR3: CASSQVTGGEIGELFF. CDR3 DNA sequence: TGCGCCAGCAGCCAAGTTACAGGGGGCGAAATCGGGGAGCTGTTTTTT.

The rearrangement joins TRBV2 to TRBJ2-1, with 9 bases that match TRBD1. CDR3 length: 15 residues. J lost 4 bases, V lost 6 bases, and 7 bases had no gene match. Germline CDR1 and CDR2: SNHLY and FYNNEI. The CDR3 region has the DNA TGTGCCAGCAGAGCCGGGACAGGGATGTACAATGAGCAGTTCTTC. This codes for CASRAGTGMYNEQFF.

The gene calls are TRBV6-5 and TRBJ1-6; 8 nucleotides match TRBD1. In germline, CDR1 is MNHEY, CDR2 SVGAGI. This CDR3 contains 15 residues. The junction had 7 bases not matched to a gene; V was cut back by 5 bases and J by 7 bases. Here the CDR3 reads CASSLDRARNSPLHF. The CDR3 DNA reads as TGTGCCAGCAGTCTGGACAGGGCGCGGAATTCACCCCTCCACTTT.

The chain employs TRBV2 and TRBJ1-4; D is uncertain. The CDR3 spans 15 residues. Germline CDR1 and CDR2: SNHLY and FYNNEI. The V end lost 1 base, the J end lost 7 bases, and 13 bases lay between the germline ends. DNA for the CDR3: TGTGCCAGCAGTGAAGGGAGGAGGGATGTTGAAAAACTGTTTTTT. It encodes CASSEGRRDVEKLFF.

The chain links TRBV7-8 to TRBJ1-5, with D maybe TRBD1 (6 bases). The V and J ends lost 5 bases and 0 bases respectively, with 17 bases between them. This CDR3 comprises 17 residues. The V gene's germline CDR1 is SGHVS and CDR2 FQNEAQ. Here the CDR3 DNA reads TGTGCCAGCAGCCTCAGGGACAAAAGGGATAGCAATCAGCCCCAGCATTTT. Its protein product is CASSLRDKRDSNQPQHF.

The chain combines TRBV30 with TRBJ2-7; 9 positions agree with TRBD1. CDR1 and CDR2 from the germline V gene are GTSNPN and SVGIG (reference sequence). V shed 2 bases and J 2 bases; nucleotides not matched to a gene: 7. CDR3 length: 15 amino acids. The CDR3 is CAWSPGQGYAYEQYF. In DNA, the CDR3 is TGTGCCTGGAGTCCCGGACAGGGGTACGCCTACGAGCAGTACTTC.

In its sample, this clone was seen once. In the same sample, other DNA sequences code for this CDR3. The chain uses TRBV29-1 and TRBJ2-6; D may match TRBD1 or TRBD2 (6 bases each). This CDR3 is built from 14 residues. Germline CDR1 SQVTM, CDR2 ANQGSEA. Trimming left V 3 bases short and J 4 bases short, with 10 bases between. The CDR3 spells CSVDGGPGANVLTF. The CDR3 DNA sequence: TGCAGCGTTGATGGGGGGCCCGGGGCCAACGTCCTGACTTTC. Supplemented by reference TRBV29-1 and TRBJ2-6, the full variable domain reads SAVISQKPSRDICQRGTSLTIQCQVDSQVTMMFWYRQQPGQSLTLIATANQGSEATYESGFVIDKFPISRPNLTFSTLTVSNMSPEDSSIYLCSVDGGPGANVLTFGAGSRLTVL.

V usage is TRBV30 and J usage is TRBJ2-1; perhaps TRBD2 as D (5 bases). The germline CDR1 and CDR2 sequences are GTSNPN and SVGIG (reference sequence). V was cut by 5 bases and J by 0 bases, with 14 bases left in between. The CDR3 runs 15 residues. The CDR3 reads CAWLGVGSSYNEQFF. CDR3 in DNA: TGTGCCTGGCTCGGGGTGGGGAGCTCCTACAATGAGCAGTTCTTC. Combining the CDR3 with reference TRBV30 and TRBJ2-1 gives the whole variable domain SQTIHQWPATLVQPVGSPLSLECTVEGTSNPNLYWYRQAAGRGLQLLFYSVGIGQISSEVPQNLSASRPQDRQFILSSKKLLLSDSGFYLCAWLGVGSSYNEQFFGPGTRLTVL.

This clone came up once. The rearrangement joins TRBV29-1 to TRBJ2-7, with a possible D match to TRBD1 (5 bases). In germline, CDR1 is SQVTM, CDR2 ANQGSEA. Trimming shortened V by 2 bases and J by 6 bases, and 14 bases separated the two germline ends. CDR3 size: 13 residues. The CDR3 is CSVELQGPGEQYF. The DNA of the CDR3 is TGCAGCGTTGAATTGCAGGGTCCCGGCGAGCAGTACTTC.

CDR3 in amino acids: CASSLNGVGEETQYF. Written as DNA, the CDR3 is TGTGCCAGCAGCCTCAATGGGGTCGGCGAGGAGACCCAGTACTTC. The chain is built from TRBV6-6 and TRBJ2-5; D gene uncertain. The CDR3 runs to 15 residues. V lost 6 bases, J lost 5 bases, and 19 bases lay in between. Germline CDR1 reads MNHNY; CDR2 reads SVGAGI (reference sequence).

The CDR3, as DNA: TGCGCCAGCAGCCCGTCTCGAAGCTCCTACGAGCAGTACTTC. Amino acid sequence: CASSPSRSSYEQYF. The rearrangement uses TRBV4-3 and TRBJ2-7; D is undetermined. Trimming shortened V by 4 bases and J by 0 bases, and 10 bases separated the two germline ends. The CDR3 runs 14 residues. Germline CDR1 reads LGHNA; CDR2 reads YSLEER.

The chain uses TRBV6-1 and TRBJ2-7; possibly TRBD2 for D (6 bases). This CDR3 region has 16 residues. Germline CDR1 and CDR2: MNHNS and SASEGT. V was shortened by 4 bases and J by 3 bases, with 19 bases between the two germline ends. CDR3: CASSVGGTSYFYEQYF. DNA for the CDR3: TGTGCCAGCAGTGTGGGCGGGACCTCCTATTTCTACGAGCAGTACTTC.

J is TRBJ1-1 and V is TRBV15; 7 nucleotides agree with TRBD1. Germline assignment: CDR1 LNHNV and CDR2 YYDKDF (reference sequence). Trimming took 4 bases from V and 1 from J; bases not matched to a gene: 6. This CDR3 has 15 amino acids. The DNA of the CDR3 is TGTGCCACCAGCAAAGGAGGGACAGCGAACACTGAAGCTTTCTTT. Protein: CATSKGGTANTEAFF.

The rearrangement links TRBV7-6 to TRBJ2-1; D not certain. Looked up from germline, CDR1 is SGHVS and CDR2 is FNYEAQ. V lost 2 bases and J lost 4, with 12 bases in between. This CDR3 has 15 amino acids. CDR3 in amino acids: CASSLSAGGYNEQFF. The CDR3 nucleotides are TGTGCCAGCAGCTTATCCGCCGGCGGATACAATGAGCAGTTCTTC. Filled out from reference TRBV7-6 and TRBJ2-1, the complete variable domain reads GAGVSQSPRYKVTKRGQDVALRCDPISGHVSLYWYRQALGQGPEFLTYFNYEAQQDKSGLPNDRFSAERPEGSISTLTIQRTEQRDSAMYRCASSLSAGGYNEQFFGPGTRLTVL.

Details on this clone: Other DNA sequences in the sample encode the same CDR3. The chain has TRBV9 and TRBJ2-5, with D maybe TRBD2 (6 bases). Per germline, CDR1 SGDLS and CDR2 YYNGEE. Trimming removed 0 bases from V and 5 bases from J, with 11 bases in between. This CDR3 contains 14 residues. The CDR3 region has the DNA TGTGCCAGCAGCGTAGGGGGAGGTCTGGAGACCCAGTACTTC. Translation gives CASSVGGGLETQYF.

V and J are TRBV9 and TRBJ2-3; D is unresolved. Germline CDR1 reads SGDLS; CDR2 reads YYNGEE. There are 15 residues in the CDR3. The germline V and J ends were trimmed by 6 bases and 0 bases, with 14 bases remaining between them. CDR3 in DNA: TGTGCCAGCACCCTAGGAACAACTAGCACAGATACGCAGTATTTT. It yields the protein CASTLGTTSTDTQYF.

As DNA, the CDR3 is TGTGCCAGCAGTGATCCGGGATCTAACTATGGCTACACCTTC. This translates into CASSDPGSNYGYTF. The genes are TRBV2 and TRBJ1-2, with no clear D. Germline CDR1 is SNHLY and CDR2 is FYNNEI. V was pared by 3 bases and J by 0 bases, with 8 bases between. The CDR3 loop spans 14 amino acids.

J is TRBJ2-1 and V is TRBV27, with 12 bases identical to TRBD2. The CDR3 has 13 amino acids. Germline loops: CDR1 MNHEY, CDR2 SMNVEV (reference sequence). Germline trimming cut 10 bases from V and 8 bases from J; bases unmatched to any gene: 6. CDR3 loop: CATRLAGAHEQFF. The CDR3 nucleotides read TGTGCCACTCGACTAGCGGGGGCACATGAGCAGTTCTTC.

CDR3 loop: CASRVDDPYNEQFF. DNA of the CDR3: TGTGCCAGCAGGGTAGATGACCCCTACAATGAGCAGTTCTTC. The chain combines TRBV11-2 with TRBJ2-1, with D unresolved. Per germline, CDR1 SGHAT and CDR2 FQNNGV. The CDR3 is 14 residues long. Trimming left V 6 bases short and J 2 bases short, with 11 bases between.